This T cell receptor beta chain was retrieved from a study of blood T cell repertoires in COVID-19. Across the study: T cells, B-cell-depleted T cells, or PBMCs supplied cDNA or gDNA.

Germline V gene data show CDR1 as LNHNV and CDR2 as YYDKDF (reference sequence). The CDR3 totals 16 residues. The V gene lost 6 bases and the J gene lost 2 bases, with 19 bases spanning the gap. In the authors' workflow: Amplification from reference gene primers served as the basis for estimated nucleated cell counts. Assay used: immunoSEQ multiplex PCR; TCRdb lists only in-frame clones, some missing. D and trimming were read from the DNA, whereas the V and J calls and clone size are those reported in that table. Of approximately 250,000 clones listed, 65% to 90% were seen once; the top ten hold approximately 9.6%. The age range of participants was about 18 to 89 years, with residence in around 22 US areas. Cohorts were assigned according to the clinical history that participants reported.

This receptor was taken from a woman in her forties or fifties with acute COVID-19. The rearrangement uses TRBV15 and TRBJ2-5; possibly TRBD2 for D (5 bases). Sequenced material: PBMCs or T cells enriched from blood (not recorded which). CDR3 in DNA: TGTGCCACCAGTGGCCGCACCACACTAGAGCAAGAGACCCAGTACTTC. Translating gives CATSGRTTLEQETQYF.